These T cell receptor beta chains were read from a single sample in a study of human CD8 memory T cell subsets. With the 5' RACE reads reprocessed, TCRdb shows one record per CDR3 protein and no DNA. The repertoire table contains roughly 10,000 distinct CDR3 sequences. Sample: CD8+ T cells from PBMCs. These TCRs come from a human donor in good health. Both conserved end residues are part of each CDR3. Not every row has a clone size; where given, it reads once, few, many or a size class.

CSAKGYSYNEQFF	TRBV20-1	.	TRBJ2-1
CASSYFDSSTEAFF	TRBV6-2/TRBV6-3	.	TRBJ1-1
CASSQYPQDSSGEGAQNIQYF	TRBV3-1	medium-sized	TRBJ2-4
CASSLGGTANTGELFF	TRBV7-6	.	TRBJ2-2
CASSRQGPASYNEQFF	TRBV18	medium-sized	TRBJ2-1
CASSPAGTAPTGELFF	TRBV4-1	.	TRBJ2-2
CATSELGYGQGAVGYTF	TRBV24-1	medium-sized	TRBJ1-2
CSVEVDGPSSYNEQFF	TRBV29-1	.	TRBJ2-1
CASSPDRSSYNEQFF	TRBV2	.	TRBJ2-1
CASINRGSYEQYF	TRBV2	.	TRBJ2-7
CASSFTDGNQETQYF	TRBV28	.	TRBJ2-5
CASSLRQGDQETQYF	TRBV7-8	.	TRBJ2-5
CASSVTTEQFF	TRBV7-9	.	TRBJ2-1
CASSLGTVSNQPQHF	TRBV5-6	.	TRBJ1-5
CASSQDERARRSYNEQFF	TRBV14	.	TRBJ2-1
CSVRTSDSYNEQFF	TRBV29-1	.	TRBJ2-1
CASSAETGLNTEAFF	TRBV9	.	TRBJ1-1
CASSSGTGTHNEQFF	TRBV6-5	.	TRBJ2-1
CSAGAGTANSPLHF	TRBV20-1	.	TRBJ1-6
CASSWATGGRQETQYF	TRBV5-6	.	TRBJ2-5
CASSLGTVPQGYEQYF	TRBV5-1	.	TRBJ2-7
CASSFRGETQYF	TRBV11-3	.	TRBJ2-5
CASSLPSGGENNEQFF	TRBV12-3/TRBV12-4	.	TRBJ2-1
CASTNPQGLNTEAFF	TRBV7-8	.	TRBJ1-1
CASNQGLTKNEQFF	TRBV19	.	TRBJ2-1
CASSGGLAGIEQYF	TRBV7-6	.	TRBJ2-7
CASSFGAPAQNIQYF	TRBV7-8	.	TRBJ2-4
CASSFTSDQTMSSYEQYF	TRBV5-1	medium-sized	TRBJ2-7
CASSYGAGEQFF	TRBV6-2/TRBV6-3	.	TRBJ2-1
CSAPGGGGSEQFF	TRBV20-1	.	TRBJ2-1
CASSTPAGTTSYEQYF	TRBV5-1	.	TRBJ2-7
CSATEPPDIYNQPQHF	TRBV20-1	.	TRBJ1-5
CASSDDGYEQYF	TRBV5-1	medium-sized	TRBJ2-7
CASSVDLGEETQYF	TRBV9	.	TRBJ2-5
CASSADDTQYF	TRBV18	.	TRBJ2-3
CASKPDLGNTIYF	TRBV7-9	.	TRBJ1-3
CATSDLDQWSSGTGETQYF	TRBV24-1	.	TRBJ2-5
CASTTGQGNEQYF	TRBV5-1	medium-sized	TRBJ2-7
CATSGDNEQFF	TRBV24-1	.	TRBJ2-1
CASSQGPDSFYNEQFF	TRBV14	.	TRBJ2-1
CASAPIGLGNEQYF	TRBV25-1	.	TRBJ2-7
CASSAVLPEQYF	TRBV7-8	.	TRBJ2-7
CASNPAGVLNEQFF	TRBV6-5	.	TRBJ2-1
CASSLGQGWYEQYF	TRBV5-1	.	TRBJ2-7
CASSSGSYSNQPQHF	TRBV27	.	TRBJ1-5
CSVDLGTSGRSETQYF	TRBV29-1	.	TRBJ2-5
CASSSSGSLDEQFF	TRBV11-2	.	TRBJ2-1
CASSYSVADSNQPQHF	TRBV6-6	medium-sized	TRBJ1-5
CASSFGFNQETQYF	TRBV5-8	.	TRBJ2-5
CASSSSTEVSYEQYF	TRBV7-9	.	TRBJ2-7
CASSSDNSDTRELFF	TRBV7-6	medium-sized	TRBJ2-2
CASSVAGGSYNEQFF	TRBV9	.	TRBJ2-1
CSVEQDSYEQYF	TRBV29-1	.	TRBJ2-7